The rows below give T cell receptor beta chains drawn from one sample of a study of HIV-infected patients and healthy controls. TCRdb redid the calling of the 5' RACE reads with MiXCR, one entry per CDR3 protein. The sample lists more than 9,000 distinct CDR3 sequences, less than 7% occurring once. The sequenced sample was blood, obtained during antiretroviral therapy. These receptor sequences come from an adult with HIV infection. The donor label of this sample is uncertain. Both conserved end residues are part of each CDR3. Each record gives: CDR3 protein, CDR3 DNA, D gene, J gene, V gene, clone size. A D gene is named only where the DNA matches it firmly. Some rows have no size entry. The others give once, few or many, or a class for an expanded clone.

CATTKSGPYNEQFF TGTGCCACCACAAAGAGCGGTCCTTACAATGAGCAGTTCTTC NA TRBJ2-1 TRBV6-6 many
CASSSSAGGPQDTQYF TGTGCCAGCAGCTCCTCTGCGGGAGGGCCTCAAGATACGCAGTATTTT TRBD2 TRBJ2-3 TRBV7-9 NA
CASSESGKPEQYF TGCGCCAGCAGTGAGTCGGGGAAGCCCGAGCAGTACTTC NA TRBJ2-7 TRBV10-1 many
CASSRDRENYGYTF TGTGCCAGCAGTCGGGACAGGGAGAACTATGGCTACACCTTC TRBD1 TRBJ1-2 TRBV2 many
CASSDVGQGTAYTF TGTGCCAGCAGTGATGTGGGCCAGGGCACTGCCTACACCTTC NA TRBJ1-2 TRBV2 NA
CASSTLLAGGYNEQFF TGTGCCAGCAGCACCCTTCTAGCGGGGGGGTACAATGAGCAGTTCTTC TRBD2 TRBJ2-1 TRBV6-5 NA
CASSYSMAMGGELFF TGTGCCAGCAGTTACTCGATGGCGATGGGCGGGGAGCTGTTTTTT NA TRBJ2-2 TRBV6-5 many
CAWSGTDTQYF TGTGCCTGGAGCGGTACAGATACGCAGTATTTT NA TRBJ2-3 TRBV30 many
CASSLGQGPDTQYF TGTGCCAGCAGCTTGGGTCAGGGCCCAGATACGCAGTATTTT NA TRBJ2-3 TRBV5-6 NA
CASSTRLSDSSGANVLTF TGTGCCAGCAGCACCCGTCTCTCGGACAGCTCTGGGGCCAACGTCCTGACTTTC NA TRBJ2-6 TRBV11-2 many
CASSFEAFF TGTGCCAGCAGTTTCGAAGCTTTCTTT NA TRBJ1-1 TRBV6-1 NA
CASSWTEAGGETQYF TGCGCCAGCAGCTGGACGGAAGCGGGGGGAGAGACCCAGTACTTC TRBD2 TRBJ2-5 TRBV5-1 medium-sized
CASSYTGDQPQHF TGTGCCAGCAGTTATACCGGGGATCAGCCCCAGCATTTT NA TRBJ1-5 TRBV7-9 few
CASSYSKVELETYGYTF TGTGCCAGCAGTTACTCGAAGGTGGAACTTGAGACCTATGGCTACACCTTC NA TRBJ1-2 TRBV6-6 many
CASSYEGLDQPQHF TGTGCCAGCAGTTATGAGGGATTGGATCAGCCCCAGCATTTT NA TRBJ1-5 TRBV6-6 medium-sized
CATSDTLADTQYF TGTGCCACCAGTGATACACTCGCAGATACGCAGTATTTT NA TRBJ2-3 TRBV24-1 many
CASRGTGLGEQFF TGTGCCAGCAGGGGGACAGGGCTCGGGGAGCAGTTCTTC TRBD1 TRBJ2-1 TRBV7-3 medium-sized
CASSSGPSYEQYF TGTGCCAGCAGTTCGGGCCCTTCCTACGAGCAGTACTTC NA TRBJ2-7 TRBV6-5 many
CASSRHTSTGLNNEQFF TGTGCCAGCAGCCGACACACCTCTACGGGACTAAACAATGAGCAGTTCTTC TRBD2 TRBJ2-1 TRBV7-9 many